This T cell receptor (beta chain) was documented in a study of STAT3 mutations in large granular lymphocyte leukemia. Repertoires were generated with immunoSEQ multiplex PCR, while TCRdb's copy carries only in-frame clones and drops some. Altogether approximately 6,700 clones are present, roughly 59% being singletons, with the ten largest covering roughly 79%. Regarding this clone: What it binds is unknown.

Study-level results: Every T-cell large granular lymphocyte leukemia patient had at least one immunodominant TCR beta clonotype.

The TCR sequence derives from a boy younger than 18 with T-cell large granular lymphocyte leukemia. Some clones in this sample may be carry-over from other donors' samples. The sequencing sample was made of peripheral blood mononuclear cells.

The CDR3: CSVGRTGYTYNEQFF. CDR3 sequence (DNA): TGCAGCGTTGGGAGGACAGGGTATACCTACAATGAGCAGTTCTTC. The gene calls are TRBV29-1 and TRBJ2-1, with 8 bases matching TRBD1. V dropped 4 bases and J dropped 2; count of bases not matched to a gene: 7. Per the germline V gene, CDR1 is SQVTM and CDR2 is ANQGSEA. The CDR3 is made up of 15 amino acids.